This is a list of T cell receptor beta chains from one sample in a study of monozygotic twins with cystic fibrosis. Sequencing was performed with immunoSEQ multiplex PCR; in TCRdb, only in-frame clones are kept and a portion is missing. In the table there are some 19,000 clones, 95% to 97% of which are singletons. The material sequenced was blood. These receptors were collected from a woman aged 30 to 39 with cystic fibrosis. Each CDR3 is given with its conserved first and last residue. A D gene is named only where the DNA matches it firmly. Clone size is stated in some rows and not others, as once, few, many or a class when expanded.

CDR3 length: 12
J gene: TRBJ2-3
V gene: TRBV9
D gene: -
clone size: once
CDR3 protein: CASSVVTDTQYF
CDR3 DNA: TGTGCCAGCAGCGTAGTGACAGATACGCAGTATTTT

CDR3 length: 13
J gene: TRBJ2-7
V gene: TRBV4-1
D gene: -
clone size: -
CDR3 protein: CASSQDGAAEQYF
CDR3 DNA: TGCGCCAGCAGCCAAGATGGGGCGGCCGAGCAGTACTTC

CDR3 length: 17
J gene: TRBJ1-6
V gene: TRBV6-4
D gene: -
clone size: -
CDR3 protein: CASSDTPTENGNSPLHF
CDR3 DNA: TGTGCCAGCAGTGACACCCCCACAGAAAATGGTAATTCACCCCTCCACTTT

CDR3 length: 16
J gene: TRBJ2-4
V gene: TRBV27
D gene: TRBD1
clone size: -
CDR3 protein: CASSSLRDRFKDIQYF
CDR3 DNA: TGTGCCAGCAGTTCCCTCCGGGACAGGTTCAAGGACATTCAGTACTTC

CDR3 length: 15
J gene: TRBJ1-2
V gene: TRBV5-1
D gene: -
clone size: -
CDR3 protein: CASSSAVTANYGYTF
CDR3 DNA: TGCGCCAGCAGCTCGGCAGTGACAGCCAACTATGGCTACACCTTC

CDR3 length: 15
J gene: TRBJ2-7
V gene: TRBV27
D gene: -
clone size: -
CDR3 protein: CASSLAVGLGYEQYF
CDR3 DNA: TGTGCCAGCAGTTTAGCGGTGGGACTTGGGTACGAGCAGTACTTC

CDR3 length: 17
J gene: TRBJ1-1
V gene: TRBV21-1
D gene: -
clone size: -
CDR3 protein: CASSKVMGWDRDTEAFF
CDR3 DNA: TGTGCCAGCAGCAAAGTTATGGGGTGGGACAGGGACACTGAAGCTTTCTTT

CDR3 length: 14
J gene: TRBJ1-3
V gene: TRBV10-2
D gene: -
clone size: -
CDR3 protein: CASSDSLSGNTIYF
CDR3 DNA: TGCGCCAGCAGCGACAGTCTCTCTGGAAACACCATATATTTT

CDR3 length: 14
J gene: TRBJ2-7
V gene: TRBV10-3
D gene: -
clone size: -
CDR3 protein: CAIESEGQRHEQYF
CDR3 DNA: TGTGCCATCGAATCGGAGGGGCAGCGCCACGAGCAGTACTTC

CDR3 length: 15
J gene: TRBJ1-1
V gene: TRBV7-2
D gene: -
clone size: -
CDR3 protein: CASSLIMLSYTEAFF
CDR3 DNA: TGTGCCAGCAGCTTAATTATGTTGTCATACACTGAAGCTTTCTTT

CDR3 length: 15
J gene: TRBJ1-4
V gene: TRBV5-1
D gene: -
clone size: -
CDR3 protein: CASSLAPGTDEKLFF
CDR3 DNA: TGCGCCAGCAGCTTGGCTCCGGGGACGGATGAAAAACTGTTTTTT

CDR3 length: 16
J gene: TRBJ2-1
V gene: TRBV6-4
D gene: -
clone size: once
CDR3 protein: CASSDSGRADYNEQFF
CDR3 DNA: TGTGCCAGCAGTGACTCGGGTAGGGCAGACTACAATGAGCAGTTCTTC

CDR3 length: 13
J gene: TRBJ2-3
V gene: TRBV6-4
D gene: -
clone size: -
CDR3 protein: CASSPREIDTQYF
CDR3 DNA: TGTGCCAGCAGCCCTAGAGAGATAGATACGCAGTATTTT

CDR3 length: 13
J gene: TRBJ2-5
V gene: TRBV5-1
D gene: -
clone size: -
CDR3 protein: CASNVWREETQYF
CDR3 DNA: TGCGCCAGCAATGTATGGAGGGAAGAGACCCAGTACTTC

CDR3 length: 13
J gene: TRBJ1-6
V gene: TRBV2
D gene: -
clone size: -
CDR3 protein: CASIQDWNSPLHF
CDR3 DNA: TGTGCCAGCATTCAGGACTGGAATTCACCCCTCCACTTT

CDR3 length: 13
J gene: TRBJ1-1
V gene: TRBV12-5
D gene: -
clone size: -
CDR3 protein: CASGLGVYTEAFF
CDR3 DNA: TGTGCTAGTGGTTTGGGAGTCTACACTGAAGCTTTCTTT

CDR3 length: 14
J gene: TRBJ2-7
V gene: TRBV6-1
D gene: -
clone size: -
CDR3 protein: CASSGVGKFYEQYF
CDR3 DNA: TGTGCCAGCAGTGGGGTAGGGAAATTTTACGAGCAGTACTTC

CDR3 length: 16
J gene: TRBJ1-1
V gene: TRBV5-1
D gene: -
clone size: -
CDR3 protein: CASEAGTKIGGTEAFF
CDR3 DNA: TGCGCCAGCGAAGCCGGGACCAAAATTGGGGGCACTGAAGCTTTCTTT

CDR3 length: 12
J gene: TRBJ2-5
V gene: TRBV2
D gene: -
clone size: -
CDR3 protein: CASRSQSGTQYF
CDR3 DNA: TGTGCCAGCAGGTCACAGTCCGGGACCCAGTACTTC

CDR3 length: 18
J gene: TRBJ2-6
V gene: TRBV5-1
D gene: TRBD1
clone size: -
CDR3 protein: CASSSQRQGKAGANVLTF
CDR3 DNA: TGCGCCAGCAGCAGCCAACGACAGGGGAAGGCTGGGGCCAACGTCCTGACTTTC